This T cell receptor (beta chain) was sequenced during a study of blood T cell repertoires in COVID-19. Turning to the study itself: There were acute and convalescent COVID-19 samples, and they came from the United States, Italy and Spain.

The V end lost 2 bases, the J end lost 1 base, and 5 bases lay between the germline ends. Germline assignment: CDR1 MNHEY and CDR2 SVGAGI. The length of the CDR3 is 13 residues. Here immunoSEQ multiplex PCR was the method, and the copy in TCRdb shows in-frame clones only, minus some. The repertoire holds more than 90,000 clones, approximately 87% seen once, with around a tenth in the top ten. The V and J genes are TRBV6-5 and TRBJ1-2, with D hard to call. The origin of this receptor is a woman in her twenties or thirties with acute or convalescent COVID-19. The sequenced material came from peripheral blood. CDR3 bases: TGTGCCAGCAGTTACACTATTAACTATGGCTACACCTTC. Amino acid sequence: CASSYTINYGYTF.